What follows are 27 T cell receptor beta chains derived from one specimen sequenced in a study of shared clonotypes between healthy human individuals. The protocol was immunoSEQ multiplex PCR, while the TCRdb copy is restricted to in-frame clones and leaves out a portion. The table records some 630,000 clones, 72% of them present only once. The sequencing sample was made of memory CD4+ T cells sorted from blood. Subset denoted: CD45RA-negative fraction. The receptors come from a woman aged 25 to 39 in good health.

On this clone: Other nucleotide sequences in the sample specify the same CDR3. V and J are TRBV27 and TRBJ2-5; D might be TRBD2 (5 bases). Germline assignment: CDR1 MNHEY and CDR2 SMNVEV (reference sequence). The CDR3 runs to 12 residues. The V and J ends lost 3 bases and 4 bases respectively, with 6 bases between them. CDR3 DNA sequence: TGTGCCAGCAGTTTTGGAGGAGAGACCCAGTACTTC. Its translation: CASSFGGETQYF.

This clone was seen only a few times. This chain joins TRBV28 and TRBJ2-3; 8 positions match TRBD2. J gave up 5 bases and V 6 bases, and 4 bases lay outside the gene matches. Germline V gives CDR1 MDHEN, CDR2 SYDVKM. The CDR3 runs to 13 residues. The CDR3 bases are TGTGCCAGCAGCATAGCGGGACAAGATACGCAGTATTTT. Protein product: CASSIAGQDTQYF.

The chain links TRBV5-4 to TRBJ2-2; 7 bases align to TRBD2. J was trimmed by 4 bases and V by 3 bases; bases with no gene match: 9. CDR1 and CDR2 from the germline V gene are SGHNT and YYREEE (reference sequence). The CDR3 consists of 16 residues. CDR3 amino acids: CASSSLRERGTGELFF. CDR3 nucleotides: TGTGCCAGCAGCTCCCTGCGGGAGAGAGGCACCGGGGAGCTGTTTTTT.

V is TRBV7-9 and J is TRBJ1-4; D gene unclear. V shed 5 bases and J shed 8 bases, with 21 bases lying between them. Looked up from germline, CDR1 is SEHNR and CDR2 is FQNEAQ (reference sequence). The CDR3 is made up of 16 amino acids. The CDR3 nucleotides are TGTGCCAGCAGCACCGCAGGCCGGTCGGACCGAGAAAAACTGTTTTTT. Translation gives CASSTAGRSDREKLFF.

The chain combines TRBV28 with TRBJ1-5; 10 bases line up with TRBD1. There are 15 residues in the CDR3. The germline CDR1 and CDR2 sequences are MDHEN and SYDVKM. Losses at the gene ends were 5 bases for V and 2 bases for J; bases not matched to a gene: 3. The CDR3 DNA sequence: TGTGCCAGCAGTGGGACAGGGGTCCGCAATCAGCCCCAGCATTTT. Translated: CASSGTGVRNQPQHF.

The genes are TRBV21-1 and TRBJ2-3; the DNA was not used to check the table's D call, TRBD2. TRBV21-1 is tagged as a pseudogene. CDR3 length: 17 residues. CDR3 sequence reads: CASIGRLAGGDTDTQYF. CDR3 sequence (DNA): TGTGCCAGCATTGGCAGGCTAGCGGGAGGGGACACAGATACGCAGTATTTT.

The V and J genes are TRBV14 and TRBJ2-7; D call uncertain. The CDR3 covers 13 residues. V lost 4 bases to trimming and J lost 2 bases, with 9 bases between them. The germline V gene has CDR1 SGHDN and CDR2 FVKESK. The CDR3 protein is CASSPIDTYEQYF. Here the CDR3 DNA reads TGTGCCAGCAGCCCAATAGATACCTACGAGCAGTACTTC.

V gene TRBV7-2 combines with J gene TRBJ2-1, with D possibly matching TRBD2 (6 bases). Trimming removed 8 bases at V and 7 bases at J, with 9 bases between. CDR3 size: 11 residues. Germline CDR1 SGHTA, CDR2 FQGNSA. The CDR3 coding sequence is TGTGCCAGCGGGGGGAATAATGAGCAGTTCTTC. Residues: CASGGNNEQFF.

This chain joins TRBV7-2 and TRBJ2-1; 9 bases align to TRBD2. Germline V gene sequence: CDR1 SGHTA, CDR2 FQGNSA. The ends lost 5 bases at V and 3 bases at J; junction bases unmatched: 5. The CDR3 extends over 15 amino acids. The CDR3 DNA is TGTGCCAGCAGCCTTCGAGCGGGAGGCTACAATGAGCAGTTCTTC. It is translated as CASSLRAGGYNEQFF.

This clone has only a few counts. The V and J genes are TRBV7-9 and TRBJ1-1; D not certain. CDR3 length: 15 residues. Trimming pared 0 bases from V and 5 bases from J, leaving 13 bases between. Germline V gene lookup returns CDR1 SEHNR and CDR2 FQNEAQ (reference sequence). CDR3 nucleotides: TGTGCCAGCAGCTTAGCAACGGGGAGTAGAACTGAAGCTTTCTTT. This codes for CASSLATGSRTEAFF.

This clone occurred a few times. This sequence joins TRBV5-1 and TRBJ2-7; TRBD2 agrees at 10 bases. The CDR3 is 16 residues long. V dropped 2 bases and J dropped 2; count of bases not matched to a gene: 7. Germline CDR1 reads SGHRS; CDR2 reads YFSETQ. CDR3 sequence: CASSFGSGRATYEQYF. In nucleotides, the CDR3 is TGCGCCAGCAGCTTCGGGAGCGGGAGGGCCACCTACGAGCAGTACTTC.

This chain links TRBV5-8 with TRBJ1-2; D is unresolved. Trimming took 4 bases from V and 4 from J, leaving 8 bases between them. The CDR3 spans 12 residues. CDR1 is SGHTS and CDR2 is YDEGEE in the germline V gene. The CDR3 DNA sequence: TGTGCCAGCAGCACTCGGGGCTATGGCTACACCTTC. Translation: CASSTRGYGYTF.

This chain links TRBV5-1 with TRBJ2-1; 7 nucleotides agree with TRBD2. Germline V gene lookup returns CDR1 SGHRS and CDR2 YFSETQ. Trimming cost V 2 bases and J 4 bases; bases outside gene matches: 6. The CDR3 contains 15 residues. The CDR3 nucleotides are TGCGCCAGCAGCTTTCTGGCGGGAGAGTACAATGAGCAGTTCTTC. This gives the protein CASSFLAGEYNEQFF.

Concerning this clone itself: This may come from a read error, since a much larger clone is one base off. Other DNA sequences in the sample encode the same CDR3. The V gene is TRBV7-2, the J gene TRBJ2-1; 7 nucleotides line up with TRBD2. The CDR3 consists of 15 residues. Trimming took 5 bases from V and 0 from J; bases not matched to a gene: 4. The germline CDR1 and CDR2 sequences are SGHTA and FQGNSA. Here the CDR3 reads CASSTQRDSYNEQFF. CDR3 nucleotides: TGTGCCAGCAGCACCCAGCGGGACTCCTACAATGAGCAGTTCTTC.

The rearrangement links TRBV9 to TRBJ2-3; TRBD2 agrees at 9 bases. The CDR3 is 15 residues long. Germline V gene sequence: CDR1 SGDLS, CDR2 YYNGEE. With V trimmed by 2 bases and J by 4 bases, 5 bases remained unmatched. CDR3 loop: CASSVGGLAADTQYF. The CDR3 DNA sequence: TGTGCCAGCAGCGTGGGGGGACTAGCAGCAGATACGCAGTATTTT.

This clone was seen a single time. The chain uses TRBV29-1 and TRBJ2-7, with D perhaps being TRBD1 or TRBD2 (6 bases each). Germline V gene data show CDR1 as SQVTM and CDR2 as ANQGSEA. The CDR3 sequence is 12 residues long. V was trimmed by 5 bases and J by 3 bases, leaving 11 bases between them. The CDR3 spells CSVRGTNYEQYF. DNA of the CDR3: TGCAGCGTTCGGGGGACAAACTACGAGCAGTACTTC.

The chain recombines TRBV27 with TRBJ1-1; TRBD1 is a possible D gene (5 bases). The CDR3 contains 20 residues. The V end lost 6 bases, the J end lost 0 bases, and 29 bases lay between the germline ends. CDR1 is MNHEY and CDR2 is SMNVEV in the germline V gene (reference sequence). Here the CDR3 reads CASSQTPYQRERGLNTEAFF. CDR3 sequence (DNA): TGTGCCAGCAGCCAAACCCCCTACCAGCGAGAGAGGGGCTTGAACACTGAAGCTTTCTTT.

The table lists this clone with a few counts. V and J are TRBV18 and TRBJ1-4; 7 bases agree with TRBD1. The CDR3 covers 15 residues. Looked up from germline, CDR1 is KGHSH and CDR2 is LQKENI. The V segment lost 3 bases and the J segment 8 bases; nucleotides outside the gene matches: 9. CDR3 residues: CASSPGQVGTEKLFF. The CDR3 region has the DNA TGTGCCAGCTCACCTGGACAGGTCGGGACCGAAAAACTGTTTTTT. Variable domain in full (rest from reference TRBV18 and TRBJ1-4): NAGVMQNPRHLVRRRGQEARLRCSPMKGHSHVYWYRQLPEEGLKFMVYLQKENIIDESGMPKERFSAEFPKEGPSILRIQQVVRGDSAAYFCASSPGQVGTEKLFFGSGTQLSVL.

This rearrangement joins TRBV7-3 to TRBJ1-2; D remains unclear. The CDR3 runs to 15 residues. Between the trimmed V and J ends, which lost 0 bases and 4 bases, there was a span of 12 bases. Per germline, CDR1 SGHTA and CDR2 FQGTGA. In nucleotides, the CDR3 is TGTGCCAGCAGCTTAACACCGGACCGACGCTATGGCTACACCTTC. It is translated as CASSLTPDRRYGYTF.

The chain employs TRBV21-1 and TRBJ2-7; the D call TRBD1 from the table was never checked on the DNA. TRBV21-1 is given as a pseudogene. The CDR3 runs 20 residues. DNA of the CDR3: TGTGCCAGCAGCTCCCGGCCCCCCTTGCCCTTAACAGGGGGGCTCTACGAGCAGTACTTC. It codes for CASSSRPPLPLTGGLYEQYF.

This clone has at least ten counts. The gene calls are TRBV6-1 and TRBJ2-5; either TRBD1 or TRBD2 may fit D (5 bases each). The CDR3 is 12 residues long. Germline lookup yields CDR1 MNHNS and CDR2 SASEGT. With 6 bases removed from V and 5 bases from J, the gap between germline ends came to 10 bases. The chain's CDR3 is CASRGESETQYF. The CDR3, as DNA: TGTGCCAGCAGGGGGGAATCGGAGACCCAGTACTTC.

This rearrangement joins TRBV2 to TRBJ2-3; 8 bases fit TRBD2. CDR3 length: 15 amino acids. The ends lost 5 bases at V and 0 bases at J; junction bases unmatched: 4. Germline CDR1 and CDR2: SNHLY and FYNNEI. CDR3 nucleotide sequence: TGTGCCAGCAGTTTTAGCGGGGTTAGCACAGATACGCAGTATTTT. Amino acid sequence: CASSFSGVSTDTQYF.

The CDR3 reads CASSIESNAGEQYF. Here the CDR3 DNA reads TGTGCCAGTAGTATCGAAAGTAATGCCGGCGAGCAGTACTTC. This chain joins TRBV19 and TRBJ2-7, with D unclear. V was shortened by 3 bases and J by 6 bases, with 15 bases between the two germline ends. Looked up from germline, CDR1 is LNHDA and CDR2 is SQIVND (reference sequence). The CDR3 runs to 14 residues.

This clone was recorded a few times. The chain has TRBV14 and TRBJ1-4; weak D call: TRBD1 (6 bases). The ends were cut back, 1 base at V and 7 bases at J, with 19 bases in the middle. CDR1 is SGHDN, CDR2 FVKESK, per germline. There are 17 residues in the CDR3. The CDR3 DNA is TGTGCCAGCAGCCAAGTTGTAGTTGTACAGGGAAGTGAAAAACTGTTTTTT. Encoded protein: CASSQVVVVQGSEKLFF. The whole variable domain, filled in from reference TRBV14 and TRBJ1-4, reads EAGVTQFPSHSVIEKGQTVTLRCDPISGHDNLYWYRRVMGKEIKFLLHFVKESKQDESGMPNNRFLAERTGGTYSTLKVQPAELEDSGVYFCASSQVVVVQGSEKLFFGSGTQLSVL.

The rearrangement links TRBV29-1 to TRBJ2-2, with 13 nucleotides matching TRBD2. Unmatched junction bases numbered 4, after V lost 6 bases and J lost 6 bases. This CDR3 comprises 14 residues. Germline V gene data show CDR1 as SQVTM and CDR2 as ANQGSEA. As DNA, the CDR3 is TGCAGCGTCCAGACTAGCGGGAGGCCCGGGGAGCTGTTTTTT. Residues: CSVQTSGRPGELFF.

This chain's CDR3 is CAWSRDSGANVLTF. The CDR3 bases are TGTGCCTGGAGTAGAGACTCTGGGGCCAACGTCCTGACTTTC. The chain joins TRBV30 to TRBJ2-6; D unclear. V was clipped by 2 bases and J by 0 bases, with 5 bases between them. The germline V gene has CDR1 GTSNPN and CDR2 SVGIG (reference sequence). The CDR3 runs 14 residues. Full variable domain (missing parts from reference TRBV30 and TRBJ2-6): SQTIHQWPATLVQPVGSPLSLECTVEGTSNPNLYWYRQAAGRGLQLLFYSVGIGQISSEVPQNLSASRPQDRQFILSSKKLLLSDSGFYLCAWSRDSGANVLTFGAGSRLTVL.

The chain carries TRBV11-2 and TRBJ1-1; no clear D gene. This CDR3 is 16 amino acids long. The ends were cut back, 0 bases at V and 0 bases at J, with 11 bases in the middle. Germline V gives CDR1 SGHAT, CDR2 FQNNGV. The CDR3 here is CASSLEGDWMNTEAFF. The CDR3 DNA reads as TGTGCCAGCAGCTTAGAGGGAGACTGGATGAACACTGAAGCTTTCTTT.